This is a list of T cell receptor beta chains from one sample in a study of cytomegalovirus exposure and HLA in healthy donors. Repertoires were generated with immunoSEQ multiplex PCR, while TCRdb's copy carries only in-frame clones and drops some. Of over 80,000 clones detected, 70% to 85% appear once; the ten largest clones hold around 3.8%. The sequenced sample consisted of PBMCs. The receptors were sampled from a man in his fifties in good health and CMV-seronegative. Both conserved end residues are part of each CDR3. Each record gives: D gene, clone size, J gene, CDR3 length, V gene, CDR3 protein, CDR3 DNA. D genes are given only for firm matches. Only part of the rows carry a size: once, few, many, or a class if the clone is expanded.

D: TRBD2; size: NA; J: TRBJ2-3; length: 14; V: TRBV19; CDR3: CASSPWGGTDTQYF; DNA: TGTGCCAGTAGTCCCTGGGGAGGGACAGATACGCAGTATTTT
D: NA; size: NA; J: TRBJ2-2; length: 12; V: TRBV18; CDR3: CASSPRSGELFF; DNA: TGTGCCAGCTCACCTAGATCCGGGGAGCTGTTTTTT
D: NA; size: NA; J: TRBJ1-2; length: 10; V: TRBV29-1; CDR3: CSVDADGYTF; DNA: TGCAGCGTTGACGCGGATGGCTACACCTTC
D: NA; size: NA; J: TRBJ2-2; length: 12; V: TRBV25-1; CDR3: CASKRDFGELFF; DNA: TGTGCCAGCAAACGGGACTTCGGGGAGCTGTTTTTT
D: NA; size: NA; J: TRBJ2-1; length: 16; V: TRBV30; CDR3: CAWSVRGTLFDNEQFF; DNA: TGTGCCTGGAGTGTACGGGGTACCCTTTTCGACAATGAGCAGTTCTTC
D: NA; size: NA; J: TRBJ2-5; length: 15; V: TRBV4-2; CDR3: CASSQAQGLLETQYF; DNA: TGTGCCAGCAGCCAAGCACAGGGATTATTAGAGACCCAGTACTTC
D: TRBD1; size: NA; J: TRBJ1-1; length: 17; V: TRBV15; CDR3: CATSRELTGTLNTEAFF; DNA: TGTGCCACCAGCAGAGAGCTGACAGGGACCTTGAACACTGAAGCTTTCTTT
D: TRBD2; size: once; J: TRBJ2-7; length: 14; V: TRBV28; CDR3: CATWPSGRAYEQYF; DNA: TGTGCCACCTGGCCTAGCGGGAGGGCCTACGAGCAGTACTTC
D: NA; size: NA; J: TRBJ2-7; length: 16; V: TRBV7-9; CDR3: CASSSGGHLSSYEQYF; DNA: TGTGCCAGCAGCTCGGGGGGACATTTGAGCTCCTACGAGCAGTACTTC
D: TRBD2; size: NA; J: TRBJ2-3; length: 15; V: TRBV5-1; CDR3: CASSLAAAGGGTQYF; DNA: TGCGCCAGCAGCTTGGCTGCAGCGGGAGGGGGTACGCAGTATTTT
D: NA; size: NA; J: TRBJ1-5; length: 13; V: TRBV10-3; CDR3: CAISEGRAEPQHF; DNA: TGTGCCATCAGTGAGGGCAGGGCTGAGCCCCAGCATTTT
D: NA; size: few; J: TRBJ2-7; length: 16; V: TRBV6-5; CDR3: CASSYTERGPFYEQYF; DNA: TGTGCCAGCAGTTACACCGAAAGAGGGCCGTTCTACGAGCAGTACTTC
D: TRBD2; size: NA; J: TRBJ2-5; length: 17; V: TRBV7-6; CDR3: CASTGLAGGSGQETQYF; DNA: TGTGCCAGCACCGGACTAGCGGGAGGCTCGGGTCAAGAGACCCAGTACTTC
D: TRBD2; size: NA; J: TRBJ2-3; length: 16; V: TRBV4-1; CDR3: CASSQAGTSYTDTQYF; DNA: TGCGCCAGCAGCCAAGCCGGGACTAGCTACACAGATACGCAGTATTTT
D: NA; size: NA; J: TRBJ1-1; length: 16; V: TRBV5-4; CDR3: CASSQILGGLNTEAFF; DNA: TGTGCCAGCAGCCAGATATTGGGGGGACTGAACACTGAAGCTTTCTTT
D: TRBD1; size: NA; J: TRBJ2-7; length: 15; V: TRBV4-1; CDR3: CASSHLTGVGIEQYF; DNA: TGCGCCAGCAGCCACTTAACAGGGGTTGGCATCGAGCAGTACTTC
D: TRBD1; size: NA; J: TRBJ2-5; length: 14; V: TRBV9; CDR3: CASSVGQGEETQYF; DNA: TGTGCCAGCAGCGTAGGGCAGGGGGAAGAGACCCAGTACTTC
D: NA; size: NA; J: TRBJ2-3; length: 11; V: TRBV10-3; CDR3: CAIRQGDTQYF; DNA: TGTGCCATCAGGCAGGGAGATACGCAGTATTTT
D: NA; size: NA; J: TRBJ2-5; length: 14; V: TRBV28; CDR3: CASRSRQVQETQYF; DNA: TGTGCCAGCAGATCCAGACAGGTCCAAGAGACCCAGTACTTC
D: TRBD1; size: NA; J: TRBJ1-2; length: 20; V: TRBV4-2; CDR3: CASSQGTGTLNLGANYGYTF; DNA: TGTGCCAGCAGCCAAGGGACAGGGACTTTAAATTTAGGAGCTAACTATGGCTACACCTTC
D: NA; size: NA; J: TRBJ1-2; length: 12; V: TRBV5-4; CDR3: CASSWGQLGYTF; DNA: TGTGCCAGCAGCTGGGGGCAACTTGGCTACACCTTC
D: NA; size: NA; J: TRBJ2-7; length: 15; V: TRBV6-5; CDR3: CASSYTGGGPYEQYF; DNA: TGTGCCAGCAGTTACACTGGCGGGGGCCCCTACGAGCAGTACTTC
D: TRBD1; size: NA; J: TRBJ1-5; length: 13; V: TRBV6-5; CDR3: CASSWAQGQPQHF; DNA: TGTGCCAGCAGTTGGGCACAGGGGCAGCCCCAGCATTTT
D: NA; size: NA; J: TRBJ1-5; length: 16; V: TRBV28; CDR3: CASSETAVYSNQPQHF; DNA: TGTGCCAGCAGTGAAACAGCAGTTTATAGCAATCAGCCCCAGCATTTT
D: TRBD1; size: NA; J: TRBJ2-3; length: 16; V: TRBV15; CDR3: CATSRAGGPGTDTQYF; DNA: TGTGCCACCAGCAGGGCAGGGGGCCCAGGCACAGATACGCAGTATTTT
D: TRBD2; size: NA; J: TRBJ2-7; length: 14; V: TRBV28; CDR3: CASSLSAGTYEQYF; DNA: TGTGCCAGCAGTTTATCAGCGGGGACCTACGAGCAGTACTTC
D: TRBD2; size: NA; J: TRBJ2-7; length: 17; V: TRBV18; CDR3: CASSPPVGREGQYEQYF; DNA: TGTGCCAGCTCACCACCGGTTGGGCGGGAGGGCCAGTACGAGCAGTACTTC
D: TRBD1; size: NA; J: TRBJ1-2; length: 14; V: TRBV19; CDR3: CASSSGTAIYGYTF; DNA: TGTGCCAGTAGTTCCGGGACAGCAATTTATGGCTACACCTTC
D: NA; size: NA; J: TRBJ2-1; length: 13; V: TRBV5-1; CDR3: CASSSRSYNEQFF; DNA: TGCGCCAGCAGCTCCCGCTCCTACAATGAGCAGTTCTTC
D: NA; size: NA; J: TRBJ1-1; length: 15; V: TRBV29-1; CDR3: CSFGLDSQPGTEAFF; DNA: TGCAGCTTCGGATTGGACAGCCAACCGGGGACTGAAGCTTTCTTT
D: NA; size: NA; J: TRBJ2-2; length: 15; V: TRBV9; CDR3: CASSVGGAGTGELFF; DNA: TGTGCCAGCAGCGTAGGCGGAGCCGGAACCGGGGAGCTGTTTTTT
D: NA; size: NA; J: TRBJ2-7; length: 15; V: TRBV13; CDR3: CASSFRAGGYYEQYF; DNA: TGTGCCAGCAGCTTTCGAGCCGGGGGATACTACGAGCAGTACTTC
D: NA; size: NA; J: TRBJ2-6; length: 15; V: TRBV6-6; CDR3: CASSYPTTGANVLTF; DNA: TGTGCCAGCAGTTACCCAACTACTGGGGCCAACGTCCTGACTTTC
D: TRBD2; size: NA; J: TRBJ2-3; length: 17; V: TRBV9; CDR3: CASSGSSGRARSDTQYF; DNA: TGTGCCAGCAGTGGTTCTAGCGGGAGGGCAAGGTCGGATACGCAGTATTTT
D: NA; size: few; J: TRBJ2-1; length: 17; V: TRBV11-2; CDR3: CASSLLGGLSETPEQFF; DNA: TGTGCCAGCAGCTTGTTGGGGGGACTCTCAGAAACCCCTGAGCAGTTCTTC
D: NA; size: NA; J: TRBJ2-5; length: 15; V: TRBV2; CDR3: CASSERGALEETQYF; DNA: TGTGCCAGCAGTGAACGGGGGGCGCTGGAAGAGACCCAGTACTTC
D: TRBD1; size: NA; J: TRBJ1-1; length: 14; V: TRBV7-6; CDR3: CASSGGDRATEAFF; DNA: TGTGCCAGCAGCGGCGGGGACAGGGCCACTGAAGCTTTCTTT
D: TRBD1; size: NA; J: TRBJ2-1; length: 11; V: TRBV20-1; CDR3: CSAQGVREQFF; DNA: TGCAGTGCCCAGGGGGTGCGGGAGCAGTTCTTC
D: NA; size: NA; J: TRBJ2-7; length: 13; V: TRBV5-1; CDR3: CASSPLTVYEQYF; DNA: TGCGCCAGCAGCCCGTTGACAGTCTACGAGCAGTACTTC
D: TRBD2; size: NA; J: TRBJ2-3; length: 16; V: TRBV5-1; CDR3: CASRGLAGGPADTQYF; DNA: TGCGCCAGCAGGGGACTAGCGGGAGGGCCCGCAGATACGCAGTATTTT